This TCR beta chain was recorded in a study of response to subunit inactivated influenza vaccine. Study-wide points: After each seasonal influenza vaccination, few new T cells are recruited, the authors suggested.

Using its own MiXCR run on the RT-PCR reads, TCRdb lists one record per CDR3 protein. In the table there are about half a million distinct CDR3 sequences, roughly 25% of which are singletons. V was shortened by 5 bases and J by 0 bases, with 6 bases between the two germline ends. The CDR3 extends over 13 amino acids. Germline V lookup: CDR1 SEHNR, CDR2 FQNEAQ (reference sequence). To note about this clonotype: Its cognate antigen is unknown.

The rearrangement uses TRBV7-9 and TRBJ2-3, with D unclear. This sequence was found in a man aged 50 to 60 who received an inactivated influenza vaccine. This material consisted of CD4+ T cells sorted from PBMCs, taken roughly 5 days after vaccination. The CDR3 is CASSATSTDTQYF. The CDR3 DNA follows: TGTGCCAGCAGCGCGACTAGCACAGATACGCAGTATTTT.